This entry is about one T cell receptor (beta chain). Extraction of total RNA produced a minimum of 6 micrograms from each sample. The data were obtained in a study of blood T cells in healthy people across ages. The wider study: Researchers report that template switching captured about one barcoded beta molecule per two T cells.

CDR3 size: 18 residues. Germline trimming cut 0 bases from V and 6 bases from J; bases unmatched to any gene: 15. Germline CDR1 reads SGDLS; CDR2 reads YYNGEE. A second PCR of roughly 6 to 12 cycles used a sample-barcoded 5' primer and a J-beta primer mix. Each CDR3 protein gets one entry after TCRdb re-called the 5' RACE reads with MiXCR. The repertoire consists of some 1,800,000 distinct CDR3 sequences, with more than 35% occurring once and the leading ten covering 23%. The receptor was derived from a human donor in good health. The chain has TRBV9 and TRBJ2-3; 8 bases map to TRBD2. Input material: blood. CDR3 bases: TGTGCCAGCAGCGTAGTCCCCCGGTCAACGGGGGGGCGGGATACGCAGTATTTT. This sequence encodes CASSVVPRSTGGRDTQYF. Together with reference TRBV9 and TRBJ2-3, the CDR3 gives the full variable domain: DSGVTQTPKHLITATGQRVTLRCSPRSGDLSVYWYQQSLDQGLQFLIQYYNGEERAKGNILERFSAQQFPDLHSELNLSSLELGDSALYFCASSVVPRSTGGRDTQYFGPGTRLTVL.